This T cell receptor (beta chain) was identified during a study of T cell repertoires in cytomegalovirus infection. Overall study context: CMV epitopes in the study were HLA-C-restricted (recently identified) and HLA-B-restricted (well studied). Public TCR beta signatures provided an indication of both CMV infection and a matching HLA type.

Germline CDR1 and CDR2: SGHVS and FQNEAQ. The V and J ends lost 4 bases and 5 bases respectively, with 15 bases between them. This CDR3 spans 15 amino acids. TCRdb passed the reads through MiXCR, listing each CDR3 protein once. The data hold approximately 990,000 distinct CDR3 sequences, with approximately 31% observed a single time. This clonotype has a handful of counts. The antigen is unknown. Findings and limits, study-wide: Dominant in the ex vivo response were TCR beta clonotypes restricted by HLA-C and specific for CMV. Summed frequency of shared TCR beta families picked out CMV carriers who also had the relevant HLA.

This specimen consisted of cultured CD8+ T cells from PBMCs, obtained from culture after CMV antigen stimulation. This chain uses TRBV7-8 with TRBJ2-1, with no clear D. The receptor comes from a human donor in good health (CMV status not recorded). Some clones in this sample may be carry-over from other donors' samples. CDR3 coding DNA: TGTGCCAGCAGCTATCTACCCACCCAGAACAATGAGCAGTTCTTC. It translates to CASSYLPTQNNEQFF.